The 32 T cell receptor beta chains reported below all come from one sample, sequenced in a study of T cell responses to AZD1222 COVID-19 vaccine. Data came from immunoSEQ multiplex PCR; TCRdb stores just in-frame clones and leaves some out. The data contain some 170,000 clones, roughly 91% of them singletons. The sequenced sample was peripheral blood, obtained on day 0 of AZD1222 vaccination. The source is an adult in good health.

This clone was counted a single time. The J gene is TRBJ1-6, the V gene TRBV5-6; D gene uncertain. V was trimmed by 4 bases and J by 6 bases, leaving 11 bases between them. Germline V gene lookup returns CDR1 SGHDT and CDR2 YYEEEE. The CDR3 length is 14 residues. CDR3 coding DNA: TGTGCCAGCAGCACTGGACGGATTAATTCACCCCTCCACTTT. Translated: CASSTGRINSPLHF.

V gene TRBV5-1 combines with J gene TRBJ2-1, with 8 bases identical to TRBD1. CDR3 length equals 12 residues. The germline V gene has CDR1 SGHRS and CDR2 YFSETQ. V trimming: 4 bases; J trimming: 9 bases; junction bases outside the gene matches: 3. The CDR3 here is CASSPTGAEQFF. CDR3 nucleotide sequence: TGCGCCAGCAGCCCGACAGGGGCTGAGCAGTTCTTC.

The V gene is TRBV30, the J gene TRBJ2-7; D remains ambiguous. Germline-derived CDR1 and CDR2 are GTSNPN and SVGIG (reference sequence). V lost 1 base and J lost 4, with 8 bases in between. The CDR3 is made up of 12 amino acids. CDR3 amino acids: CAWSGGGYEQYF. The CDR3 DNA follows: TGTGCCTGGAGTGGGGGTGGGTACGAGCAGTACTTC.

The chain combines TRBV5-6 with TRBJ1-2; D gene unclear. The CDR3 runs to 15 residues. Germline V CDR1 and CDR2: SGHDT, YYEEEE. V was clipped by 0 bases and J by 0 bases, with 9 bases between them. This CDR3 is CASSLVQVANYGYTF. The CDR3 DNA sequence: TGTGCCAGCAGCTTGGTTCAGGTAGCTAACTATGGCTACACCTTC.

This rearrangement joins TRBV9 to TRBJ2-2; 13 nucleotides align to TRBD2. Germline assignment: CDR1 SGDLS and CDR2 YYNGEE. The length of the CDR3 is 17 residues. The J segment lost 4 bases and the V segment lost 0 bases, leaving 3 bases of the junction unmatched. CDR3 nucleotide sequence: TGTGCCAGCAGCGTAGGGACTAGCGGGGGACTCACCGGGGAGCTGTTTTTT. Translated: CASSVGTSGGLTGELFF.

This chain uses TRBV9 with TRBJ2-2, with D possibly being TRBD1 or TRBD2 (6 bases each). V lost 5 bases to trimming and J lost 7 bases, with 9 bases between them. The CDR3 runs 12 residues. Germline CDR1 reads SGDLS; CDR2 reads YYNGEE. The CDR3 DNA reads as TGTGCCAGCAGAGGGGGAGGCGGGGAGCTGTTTTTT. Translated, it gives CASRGGGGELFF.

The rearrangement links TRBV3-1 (or the pseudogene TRBV3-2) to TRBJ2-5; TRBD1 matches at 7 bases. Germline lookup yields CDR1 LGHDT and CDR2 YNNKEL (reference sequence). The V gene end was trimmed by 3 bases and the J gene end by 5 bases; junction bases not matched to a gene: 3. This CDR3 has 13 residues. The CDR3 DNA is TGTGCCAGCAGCCAGGAACAGGGGGAGACCCAGTACTTC. This codes for CASSQEQGETQYF.

The rearrangement links TRBV4-3 to TRBJ2-2; 10 positions match TRBD1. Looked up from germline, CDR1 is LGHNA and CDR2 is YSLEER. The CDR3 runs 15 residues. Losses at the gene ends were 4 bases for V and 6 bases for J; bases not matched to a gene: 5. The CDR3 loop reads CASSPRDRGSGELFF. In DNA, the CDR3 is TGCGCCAGCAGCCCCCGGGACAGGGGTTCCGGGGAGCTGTTTTTT.

The chain recombines TRBV6-2 or TRBV6-3 with TRBJ1-2; D remains ambiguous. Germline V CDR1 and CDR2: MNHEY, SVGEGT. The CDR3 covers 12 residues. Trimming pared 2 bases from V and 0 bases from J, leaving 1 base between. CDR3 DNA sequence: TGTGCCAGCAGTTACCCTAACTATGGCTACACCTTC. It specifies CASSYPNYGYTF.

The rearrangement joins TRBV10-2 to TRBJ1-1, with TRBD1 matching 7 bases. With 3 bases clipped from V and 10 bases from J, the junction kept 14 bases outside the gene matches. Germline lookup yields CDR1 WSHSY and CDR2 SAAADI. The CDR3 has 15 residues. CDR3 DNA: TGCGCCAGCAGTGAAGGATGGGCAGGGGGTTCGGCAGCTTTCTTT. It yields the protein CASSEGWAGGSAAFF.

The CDR3 DNA is TGTGCCAGTAACTCGGACAGAAATAATTCACCCCTCCACTTT. The encoded protein is CASNSDRNNSPLHF. The V and J genes are TRBV19 and TRBJ1-6, with a tentative D call TRBD1 (6 bases). Trimming removed 7 bases from V and 5 bases from J, with 12 bases in between. Germline assignment: CDR1 LNHDA and CDR2 SQIVND (reference sequence). This CDR3 has 14 residues.

The rearrangement uses TRBV2 and TRBJ1-1, with 7 bases fitting TRBD1. This CDR3 is built from 13 residues. V was clipped by 6 bases and J by 1 base; unmatched bases: 2. Germline CDR1 reads SNHLY; CDR2 reads FYNNEI. The CDR3 nucleotides read TGTGCCAGCAGGGGACAGCAGAACACTGAAGCTTTCTTT. Protein product: CASRGQQNTEAFF.

The V call is TRBV6-2 or TRBV6-3, the J call TRBJ1-1; D is perhaps TRBD1 (6 bases). V gave up 2 bases and J gave up 2 bases, with 18 bases separating them. The germline gives CDR1 MNHEY, CDR2 SVGEGT. The CDR3 contains 17 residues. CDR3 bases: TGTGCCAGCAGTTACCTCCCAGGGGCAGCGATTAACACTGAAGCTTTCTTT. It translates to CASSYLPGAAINTEAFF.

This sequence joins TRBV7-6 and TRBJ1-1; a possible D gene is TRBD1 (5 bases). The V end was cut by 2 bases, the J end by 5 bases, with 18 bases between. CDR1 SGHVS and CDR2 FNYEAQ come from the germline V gene. This CDR3 contains 16 residues. CDR3 sequence reads: CASSLSSQGGGTEAFF. CDR3 nucleotide sequence: TGTGCCAGCAGCTTAAGCTCTCAGGGCGGTGGGACTGAAGCTTTCTTT.

DNA for the CDR3: TGCGCCAGCAGCTTCGCTGGGGGCGAGCAGTACTTC. This codes for CASSFAGGEQYF. This chain joins TRBV5-1 and TRBJ2-7; D tentatively fits TRBD1 or TRBD2 (5 bases each). Trimming pared 2 bases from V and 6 bases from J, leaving 9 bases between. Germline values: CDR1 SGHRS, CDR2 YFSETQ. This CDR3 spans 12 amino acids.

The chain is built from TRBV6-5 and TRBJ1-2, with 7 bases fitting TRBD1. J was trimmed by 13 bases and V by 6 bases; bases with no gene match: 14. The CDR3 extends over 13 amino acids. Germline loops: CDR1 MNHEY, CDR2 SVGAGI. The CDR3 DNA is TGTGCCAGCAGGCCCCCGGGACAGCTTTCCCTCACCTTC. Its translation is CASRPPGQLSLTF.

The J gene is TRBJ2-1, the V gene TRBV7-3; 7 bases are shared with TRBD1. The CDR3 covers 15 residues. The germline CDR1 and CDR2 sequences are SGHTA and FQGTGA. V was pared by 5 bases and J by 2 bases, with 6 bases of the junction left unmatched. Here the CDR3 reads CASSPTGVTYNEQFF. The CDR3 DNA is TGTGCCAGCAGCCCTACAGGGGTAACCTACAATGAGCAGTTCTTC. The full variable domain, rest sourced from reference TRBV7-3 and TRBJ2-1, is GAGVSQTPSNKVTEKGKYVELRCDPISGHTALYWYRQSLGQGPEFLIYFQGTGAADDSGLPNDRFFAVRPEGSVSTLKIQRTERGDSAVYLCASSPTGVTYNEQFFGPGTRLTVL.

J is TRBJ1-2 and V is TRBV30, with a possible D match to TRBD1 (5 bases). Germline CDR1 and CDR2: GTSNPN and SVGIG (reference sequence). The CDR3 runs to 12 residues. V gave up 6 bases and J gave up 8 bases, with 16 bases separating them. The CDR3 bases are TGTGCCTGTCTCGGGTTGGGACCGGGCTACACCTTC. This sequence encodes CACLGLGPGYTF. The full variable domain, with the rest looked up from reference TRBV30 and TRBJ1-2, is SQTIHQWPATLVQPVGSPLSLECTVEGTSNPNLYWYRQAAGRGLQLLFYSVGIGQISSEVPQNLSASRPQDRQFILSSKKLLLSDSGFYLCACLGLGPGYTFGSGTRLTVV.

The chain couples TRBV5-4 to TRBJ2-5; D call uncertain. Germline V gene data show CDR1 as SGHNT and CDR2 as YYREEE (reference sequence). The CDR3 length is 15 residues. V gave up 4 bases and J gave up 1 base, with 14 bases separating them. The CDR3 DNA is TGTGCCAGCAGCCCCACGCCAGCGACCCAAGAGACCCAGTACTTC. This sequence encodes CASSPTPATQETQYF.

This chain connects TRBV7-6 to TRBJ2-7; the D is unclear. Trimming pared 1 base from V and 1 base from J, leaving 11 bases between. This CDR3 region has 15 residues. Germline CDR1 is SGHVS and CDR2 is FNYEAQ. CDR3 DNA sequence: TGTGCCAGCAGCTTAGTGCCTAGTAGATCCTACGAGCAGTACTTC. This gives the protein CASSLVPSRSYEQYF.

This chain connects TRBV3-1 (or the pseudogene TRBV3-2) to TRBJ2-3; TRBD2 matches at 8 bases. The CDR3 covers 17 residues. Germline V gives CDR1 LGHDT, CDR2 YNNKEL (reference sequence). The ends lost 2 bases at V and 2 bases at J; junction bases unmatched: 9. CDR3 loop: CASSQRRSGVVTDTQYF. CDR3 DNA sequence: TGTGCCAGCAGCCAAAGACGTAGCGGGGTCGTCACAGATACGCAGTATTTT.

The V and J genes are TRBV7-2 and TRBJ1-3; 7 bases are shared with TRBD1. Trimming cost V 5 bases and J 4 bases; bases outside gene matches: 8. The germline CDR1 and CDR2 sequences are SGHTA and FQGNSA. The CDR3 length is 15 residues. CDR3 sequence: CASSLDRASGNTIYF. CDR3 nucleotide sequence: TGTGCCAGCAGCCTAGACAGGGCCTCGGGAAACACCATATATTTT.

The rearrangement uses TRBV4-3 and TRBJ2-1; perhaps TRBD2 as D (5 bases). Germline CDR1 LGHNA, CDR2 YSLEER. The CDR3 has 17 amino acids. Trimming cost V 0 bases and J 4 bases, with 16 bases left between them. This CDR3 is CASSQDGEDWRYNEQFF. CDR3 coding DNA: TGCGCCAGCAGCCAAGATGGAGAGGACTGGCGTTACAATGAGCAGTTCTTC.

The J gene is TRBJ1-4, the V gene TRBV2; D gene ambiguous. CDR3 length: 15 amino acids. Germline values: CDR1 SNHLY, CDR2 FYNNEI. V was clipped by 6 bases and J by 1 base, with 12 bases between them. In DNA form, the CDR3 reads TGTGCCAGCAGCCGCGGACCCCTAACTAATGAAAAACTGTTTTTT. Amino acids: CASSRGPLTNEKLFF.

This sequence joins TRBV5-4 and TRBJ1-2, with D possibly TRBD1 on 6 matching bases. The germline CDR1 and CDR2 sequences are SGHNT and YYREEE (reference sequence). The CDR3 runs 13 residues. V dropped 1 base and J dropped 8 bases, with 12 bases sitting between them. CDR3 sequence (DNA): TGTGCCAGCAGCTTGACCAACAGGGAGGGCTACACCTTC. Translated, it gives CASSLTNREGYTF.

The chain recombines TRBV24-1 with TRBJ2-2; TRBD2 might be the D (6 bases). Germline V CDR1 and CDR2: KGHDR, SFDVKD. The V and J ends lost 4 bases and 5 bases respectively, with 16 bases between them. The length of the CDR3 is 16 residues. The CDR3 nucleotides read TGTGCCACCAGTGACCCCGGAGGAGGGAGGACCGGGGAGCTGTTTTTT. It codes for CATSDPGGGRTGELFF.

The chain links TRBV28 to TRBJ1-2; D unclear. The CDR3 length is 12 residues. V lost 0 bases and J 6 bases, leaving 5 bases between the germline ends. CDR1 is MDHEN and CDR2 is SYDVKM in the germline V gene. DNA for the CDR3: TGTGCCAGCAGTTTATGGGCAGATGGCTACACCTTC. Translated, it gives CASSLWADGYTF.

CDR3 loop: CATSRDSSNQPQHF. CDR3 nucleotide sequence: TGTGCCACCAGTAGGGACAGCTCCAATCAGCCCCAGCATTTT. This chain connects TRBV24-1 to TRBJ1-5; 7 nucleotides match TRBD1. J gave up 3 bases and V 6 bases, and 4 bases lay outside the gene matches. The CDR3 has 14 amino acids. CDR1 KGHDR and CDR2 SFDVKD come from the germline V gene.

The chain uses TRBV9 and TRBJ2-1; the match to TRBD2 covers 8 bases. This CDR3 contains 16 residues. V lost 4 bases, J lost 4 bases, and 10 bases stayed unmatched. CDR1 and CDR2 from the germline V gene are SGDLS and YYNGEE. The CDR3 nucleotides are TGTGCCAGCAGCTTACTAAGCGGGAGCCTGTACAATGAGCAGTTCTTC. This gives the protein CASSLLSGSLYNEQFF.

CDR3 nucleotides: TGTGCCAGCAGTACGCTGGCGGGGGGATATGATGAGCAGTTCTTC. Amino acid sequence: CASSTLAGGYDEQFF. The J gene is TRBJ2-1, the V gene TRBV6-5; 8 bases map to TRBD2. This CDR3 region has 15 residues. The germline gives CDR1 MNHEY, CDR2 SVGAGI. The V segment lost 5 bases and the J segment 8 bases; nucleotides outside the gene matches: 11.

This rearrangement joins TRBV18 to TRBJ2-5; perhaps TRBD2 as D (6 bases). The V and J ends lost 7 bases and 3 bases respectively, with 15 bases between them. Germline V gives CDR1 KGHSH, CDR2 LQKENI. The CDR3 is made up of 14 amino acids. CDR3 in DNA: TGTGCCAGCTGTTCCACTAGCCCGAAAGAGACCCAGTACTTC. Translated: CASCSTSPKETQYF.

The chain employs TRBV5-5 and TRBJ2-5, with D perhaps given as TRBD1 or TRBD2 (6 bases each). Germline V gives CDR1 SGHKS, CDR2 YYEKEE (reference sequence). V lost 6 bases and J lost 5, with 26 bases in between. The CDR3 runs 17 residues. The CDR3 region has the DNA TGTGCCAGCACCCCCCTCGGGGGCGGGAAGGGTCCGGAGACCCAGTACTTC. Protein: CASTPLGGGKGPETQYF.